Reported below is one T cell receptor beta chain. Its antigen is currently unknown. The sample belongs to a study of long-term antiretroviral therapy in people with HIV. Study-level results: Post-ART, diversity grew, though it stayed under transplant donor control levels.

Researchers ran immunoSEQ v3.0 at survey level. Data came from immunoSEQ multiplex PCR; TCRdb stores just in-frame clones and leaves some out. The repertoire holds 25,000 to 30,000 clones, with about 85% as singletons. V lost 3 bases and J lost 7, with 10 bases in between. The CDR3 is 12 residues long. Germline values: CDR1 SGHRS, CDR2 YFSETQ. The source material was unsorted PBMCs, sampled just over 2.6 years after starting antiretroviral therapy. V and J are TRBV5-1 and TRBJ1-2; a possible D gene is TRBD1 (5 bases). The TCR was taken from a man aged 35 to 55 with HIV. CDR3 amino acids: CASSSQGSGYTF. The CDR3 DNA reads TGCGCCAGCAGCTCTCAGGGAAGTGGCTACACCTTC.